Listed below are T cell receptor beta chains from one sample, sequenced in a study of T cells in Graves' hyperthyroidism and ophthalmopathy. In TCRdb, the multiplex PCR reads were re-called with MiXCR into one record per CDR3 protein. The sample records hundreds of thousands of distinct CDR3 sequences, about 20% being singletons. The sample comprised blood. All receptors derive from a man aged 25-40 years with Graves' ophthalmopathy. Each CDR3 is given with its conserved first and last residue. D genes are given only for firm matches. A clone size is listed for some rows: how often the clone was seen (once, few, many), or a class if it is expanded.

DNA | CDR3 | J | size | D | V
TGCAGTGCTAGTCTGTCGGGTAGCAATCAGCCCCAGCATTTT | CSASLSGSNQPQHF | TRBJ1-5 | many | . | TRBV20-1
TGTGCCACCAGTGATGTCGGGAGCAATACACGTAGGGAGCTGTTTTTT | CATSDVGSNTRRELFF | TRBJ2-2 | few | . | TRBV24-1
TGCGCCAGCAGTGGAGGTAATGAAAAACTGTTTTTT | CASSGGNEKLFF | TRBJ1-4 | few | . | TRBV5-1
TGTGCCAGCAGTGAAGATTTAGGGGGCTCTGGTGAAAAACTGTTTTTT | CASSEDLGGSGEKLFF | TRBJ1-4 | . | TRBD1 | TRBV6-1
TGTGCCAGCAGCCCCTCCCCGGCCGGGAGCTCCTACAATGAGCAGTTCTTC | CASSPSPAGSSYNEQFF | TRBJ2-1 | few | . | TRBV6-1
TGCGCCAGCAGCGGCCGTACGGATGAGCAGTTCTTC | CASSGRTDEQFF | TRBJ2-1 | many | . | TRBV5-1
TGCAGCGTCGCGTTTCGGGCCGATGAAAAACTGTTTTTT | CSVAFRADEKLFF | TRBJ1-4 | . | . | TRBV29-1
TGTGCCAGCAGGGCGGACAGCTACGAGCAGTACTTC | CASRADSYEQYF | TRBJ2-7 | many | . | TRBV28
TGTGCCTGGACGGCGGGACAAGAGACCCAGTACTTC | CAWTAGQETQYF | TRBJ2-5 | many | . | TRBV30
TGTGCCAGCAGTGACAGGGGCGGGACTGCCAGCTCCTACGAGCAGTACTTC | CASSDRGGTASSYEQYF | TRBJ2-7 | many | TRBD1 | TRBV7-6
TGTGCCAGCACCCGGGAGGTAATGGTGAAGAGCAATCAGCCCCAGCATTTT | CASTREVMVKSNQPQHF | TRBJ1-5 | . | . | TRBV6-1
TGTGCCAGCACGTCAACTAATGAAAAACTGTTTTTT | CASTSTNEKLFF | TRBJ1-4 | many | . | TRBV28
TGTGCCATCAGTGAGATGGGGGGTAACACTGAAGCTTTCTTT | CAISEMGGNTEAFF | TRBJ1-1 | . | . | TRBV10-3
TGCAGCGTCCAAGCAGGGCCGGCCTACGAGCAGTACTTC | CSVQAGPAYEQYF | TRBJ2-7 | . | . | TRBV29-1
TGTGCCAGCAGTGGTGGCAGGGGGAACACTGAAGCTTTCTTT | CASSGGRGNTEAFF | TRBJ1-1 | many | . | TRBV2
TGTGCCAGCAGTAAAGCCGGGACTAAACCTCTCGGGCAGTACTTC | CASSKAGTKPLGQYF | TRBJ2-7 | . | TRBD2 | TRBV13
TGTGCCAGCAGTTTCGCGACAGGATACAATGAGCAGTTCTTC | CASSFATGYNEQFF | TRBJ2-1 | many | . | TRBV28